This T cell receptor beta chain stems from a study of CD8+CD57+ T cells in acquired aplastic anemia. Genomic DNA provided the template from which TCR beta VDJ and CDR3 profiles were obtained. TCRdb reprocessed the reads via MiXCR and lists one record per CDR3 protein. The sample holds roughly 250,000 distinct CDR3 sequences, about 80% seen once. Germline values: CDR1 SGHNT, CDR2 YENEEA. The CDR3 contains 15 residues. Germline trimming cut 4 bases from V and 4 bases from J; bases unmatched to any gene: 7. Patients selected for sequencing had displayed CD8+CD57+ cell expansion by flow cytometry. The cohort consisted entirely of patients having severe acquired aplastic anemia.

This sequence was found in a human donor with aplastic anemia. The chain joins TRBV11-3 to TRBJ2-5; TRBD2 matches 9 bases. Sequencing input: sorted CD4+, CD8+, or CD8+CD57+ T cells (not recorded which) from PBMCs. The CDR3 protein is CASSSGTSYRETQYF. The CDR3 nucleotides are TGTGCCAGCAGCTCAGGGACTAGCTACCGAGAGACCCAGTACTTC.